These T cell receptor beta chains were read from a single sample in a study of blood T cell repertoires in COVID-19. Profiling relied on immunoSEQ multiplex PCR, and the TCRdb table lists in-frame clones only, not all of them. The table shows tens of thousands of clones, with around nine tenths occurring only once. Sequenced: peripheral blood. These receptors all come from a man aged 60 to 75 with acute or convalescent COVID-19. Both conserved end residues are part of each CDR3. D genes are given only for firm matches. Where a row states a size, it is once, few, many or the class of an expanded clone; other rows omit it.

D	J	size	V	DNA	CDR3
NA	TRBJ1-5	NA	TRBV24-1	TGTGCCACCAGCCAGAGAGGAGGGTATGATCAGCCCCAGCATTTT	CATSQRGGYDQPQHF
TRBD2	TRBJ2-3	NA	TRBV4-3	TGCGCCAGCAGCCCCGAGGGGCGGGGGGGCCTTTTAGATACGCAGTATTTT	CASSPEGRGGLLDTQYF
TRBD1	TRBJ1-6	NA	TRBV6-5	TGTGCCAGCAGTTACGGGACAGGAGCCAATTCACCCCTCCACTTT	CASSYGTGANSPLHF
TRBD2	TRBJ2-7	NA	TRBV6-6	TGTGCCAGCAGTTTAGCGGGGACCTACGAGCAGTACTTC	CASSLAGTYEQYF
NA	TRBJ1-5	NA	TRBV19	TGTGCCAGTAGTATAGATCCGGCAGGGGATGGTCAGCCCCAGCATTTT	CASSIDPAGDGQPQHF
TRBD2	TRBJ2-3	NA	TRBV11-2	TGTGCCAGCAGCTTATTGGCGGGGGGCCGCACAGATACGCAGTATTTT	CASSLLAGGRTDTQYF
NA	TRBJ2-1	NA	TRBV11-3	TGTGCCAGCAGCTTAGATCGAGCGGATGAGCAGTTCTTC	CASSLDRADEQFF
NA	TRBJ2-1	NA	TRBV4-2	TGTGCCAGCAGCCAAGAAGAACCGGGACTTAAGCAGTTCTTC	CASSQEEPGLKQFF
TRBD2	TRBJ2-1	few	TRBV19	TGTGCCAGTAGCCGCCGACTAGCGGGTGAGGATGAGCAGTTCTTC	CASSRRLAGEDEQFF
NA	TRBJ1-2	NA	TRBV19	TGTGCCGGCCGCGGAGGAAGGGACTATGGCTACACCTTC	CAGRGGRDYGYTF
NA	TRBJ2-7	few	TRBV19	TGTGCCAGTAGCCTAGGCTACGAGCAGTACTTC	CASSLGYEQYF
TRBD2	TRBJ2-1	NA	TRBV19	TGTGCCAGTAGGAGGACTAGCGGGGGAGATTACAATGAGCAGTTCTTC	CASRRTSGGDYNEQFF
NA	TRBJ1-1	NA	TRBV19	TGTGCCAGTAGTATAGGGGGCAGGGTCGCTGAAGCTTTCTTT	CASSIGGRVAEAFF
NA	TRBJ1-5	few	TRBV29-1	TGCAGCGTTCACGAAGGTCCAGGCCAGCCCCAGCATTTT	CSVHEGPGQPQHF
TRBD2	TRBJ2-3	NA	TRBV4-3	TGCGCCAGCAGCCAAGATCCTAGCGGGGGGGAGTTTCCAGATACGCAGTATTTT	CASSQDPSGGEFPDTQYF
TRBD1	TRBJ1-3	NA	TRBV7-8	TGTGCCAGCAGAAACAGGGGAGTGACTGGAAACACCATATATTTT	CASRNRGVTGNTIYF
TRBD1	TRBJ1-5	NA	TRBV27	TGTGCCAGCAGTTCGGGGACAGGGGCCTACAATCAGCCCCAGCATTTT	CASSSGTGAYNQPQHF
NA	TRBJ2-7	NA	TRBV5-1	TGCGCCAGCAGCTTTGGCACATCATACGAGCAGTACTTC	CASSFGTSYEQYF
NA	TRBJ1-2	NA	TRBV2	TGTGCCAGCAGTGAAAGCAGGGCCCCTTATTATGGCTACACCTTC	CASSESRAPYYGYTF
NA	TRBJ2-3	NA	TRBV5-6	TGTGCCAGCAGCTTGGGCCAGGGGCTGGCCTCAGATACGCAGTATTTT	CASSLGQGLASDTQYF
NA	TRBJ1-5	NA	TRBV19	TGTGCCAGTAGTTCAACCTATAATCAGCCCCAGCATTTT	CASSSTYNQPQHF
TRBD2	TRBJ2-1	NA	TRBV4-3	TGCGCCAGCAGCCAAGGCCCACTAGCGGGGGGGCCGTCCTACAATGAGCAGTTCTTC	CASSQGPLAGGPSYNEQFF
TRBD2	TRBJ2-3	NA	TRBV29-1	TGCAGCGTTGTTGATGCGGGGGGGACAGATACGCAGTATTTT	CSVVDAGGTDTQYF
TRBD2	TRBJ2-5	NA	TRBV7-2	TGTGCCAGCTGCTTAGCTGGCACGGGGGGGGCGGTCGCAGAGACCCAGTACTTC	CASCLAGTGGAVAETQYF
NA	TRBJ2-2	NA	TRBV3-1/TRBV3-2	TGTGCCAGCAGCCCGACTGCGGGGAACACCGGGGAGCTGTTTTTT	CASSPTAGNTGELFF
NA	TRBJ2-2	NA	TRBV7-2	TGTGCCAGCAGCACGGACAGCAACACCGGGGAGCTGTTTTTT	CASSTDSNTGELFF
NA	TRBJ1-1	NA	TRBV11-2	TGTGCCAGCAGCAATACGGGGGGCGAAGCTTTCTTT	CASSNTGGEAFF
NA	TRBJ1-4	many	TRBV4-2	TGTGCCAGCAGCCAAGAAAGGGGCGGGGACGGCCGAGAAAAACTGTTTTTT	CASSQERGGDGREKLFF
TRBD2	TRBJ2-3	NA	TRBV7-2	TGTGCCAGCAGCCCGGTAGCGGGGGGGTTATATACGCAGTATTTT	CASSPVAGGLYTQYF
NA	TRBJ1-1	NA	TRBV19	TGTGCCAGTAGTATAGACAGAAACACTGAAGCTTTCTTT	CASSIDRNTEAFF
NA	TRBJ1-6	NA	TRBV7-6	TGTGCCAGCAGCTTAAATAAGGGACAACTATCACCCCTCCACTTT	CASSLNKGQLSPLHF
NA	TRBJ2-2	NA	TRBV4-3	TGCGCCAGCAGCCATACAGGGACCACCGGGGAGCTGTTTTTT	CASSHTGTTGELFF
NA	TRBJ1-1	once	TRBV9	TGTGCCAGCAGCGTCGGGGGCACTGAAGCTTTCTTT	CASSVGGTEAFF
TRBD2	TRBJ2-1	NA	TRBV3-1/TRBV3-2	TGTGCCAGCAGCCAAGAGGGTCGCGGGGGAGGCATAGGTGAGCAGTTCTTC	CASSQEGRGGGIGEQFF
TRBD1	TRBJ1-1	few	TRBV28	TGTGCCAGCATGGCCCGACAGGGTCTGGGTGAAGCTTTCTTT	CASMARQGLGEAFF
NA	TRBJ2-3	NA	TRBV27	TGTGCCAGCAGTTGGGCCCTGGGCTCAGGGGCGTTCACAGATACGCAGTATTTT	CASSWALGSGAFTDTQYF
TRBD1	TRBJ1-2	once	TRBV6-2/TRBV6-3	TGTGCCAGCAGTACCGGACAGGGGGCTCGTGGCTACACCTTC	CASSTGQGARGYTF
NA	TRBJ1-2	NA	TRBV19	TGTGCCAGTAGTATAGACGGGGGTTCAAGGACTAACTATGGCTACACCTTC	CASSIDGGSRTNYGYTF
TRBD1	TRBJ1-2	NA	TRBV7-2	TGTGCCAGCAGCTTACGGACAGGGGGCATGAATGGCTACACCTTC	CASSLRTGGMNGYTF
TRBD1	TRBJ1-2	NA	TRBV9	TGTGCCAGCAGGGCGACAGGGGGCGCTCTTGGCTACACCTTC	CASRATGGALGYTF
NA	TRBJ1-1	NA	TRBV18	TGTGCCAGCTCACACTGGACTGAGAACACTGAAGCTTTCTTT	CASSHWTENTEAFF
NA	TRBJ1-5	NA	TRBV5-4	TGTGCCAGCAGCTCAGCGGGTCAGCCCCAGCATTTT	CASSSAGQPQHF